This TCR beta chain was documented in a study of shared clonotypes between healthy human individuals (dated by TCRdb to 2018 to 2020). Some background on the complete study: A couple of women and a few men aged 18 to 49 years were included in the cohort. Different laboratories and diverse techniques were used to prepare libraries and sequence TCR repertoires, to increase sequencing depth and limit assay-specific biases. Leukapheresis yielded between about 0.94 and 9.5 billion PBMCs per donor. For each donor, CD4 naive and CD4 memory were each run on three plates, CD8 naive on two plates, and CD8 memory on one plate. To estimate repertoire size and how much clonotype sharing occurs between individuals, the study deeply sequenced the blood TCR repertoires of several healthy adults. Points the paper makes about the study in general: The genetic and exposure-history diversity represented was limited by the small number of donors. Based on pairwise subsampling, the degree of clonotype sharing among donors was expected to be affected by sequencing depth. Rarefaction of sorted-subset datasets indicated incomplete sequencing despite the large sequencing depth. Higher generation probabilities were observed for clonotypes shared by all four sorted-subset donors than for non-shared clonotypes. Sampling was limited to blood, and TCR repertoires in tissue likely differ from TCR repertoires in blood. Across a handful of donors, around 5% of naive CD4, roughly 3.5% of naive CD8, approximately 2.5% of memory CD4, and approximately 0.4% of memory CD8 clonotypes were shared. Naive subsets generally had larger estimated clonotype richness than memory subsets.

Taken from the germline V gene, the CDR1 and CDR2 loops are SGHVS and FQNEAQ. The junction shows trimming of 5 bases on V and 8 bases on J, plus 13 bases between the germline ends. The CDR3 has 13 amino acids, counting the end cysteine and phenylalanine. Only the CDR3 DNA is retained, 39 bases long and in frame from the first base. Using the deep immunoSEQ assay, multiplex PCR amplified TCR CDR3 regions from genomic DNA. For each cell subset, the extracted genomic DNA was distributed evenly across all wells of several immunoSEQ 96-well plates, and each plate served as one replicate. For sorted subsets, about 220 ng of genomic DNA, equivalent to 25,000 to 35,000 T cell genomes, went into each replicate PCR. The purified libraries were quantified using a Qubit 3.0 fluorometer, sized with a Bioanalyzer 2100, and then quantified again using the KAPA Library Quantification kit. Every immunoSEQ 96-well plate was sequenced on a dedicated single-read 150-cycle Illumina NextSeq 550 flow cell. In the paper's pipeline: Because the immunoSEQ output held only junctional sequences and lacked quality scores, the filtering could not match the filtering applied to full-length reads. To assign V/J genes and CDR3, sequences were annotated using PyIR, a Python wrapper for IgBLAST v1.9, with IMGT germline references. Reads were removed for weak V/J assignments (E-value above 1e-6), missing CDR3, stop codons, out-of-frame junctions, or ambiguous translated residues. V3J clonotypes were defined as sequences sharing an identical inferred V gene, J gene, and CDR3 amino acid sequence. To compute the percentage overlap between repertoires, the number of shared unique clonotypes was divided by the size of the smaller repertoire. Repertoire richness was assessed with RTK rarefaction, the Chao1 estimator, and Recon v2.1 estimates of unobserved clonotypes. Generation probabilities for all TCRbeta clonotypes obtained by the gDNA method from several donors were computed using OLGA. Sourced from immuneACCESS, this table was stored by TCRdb with only in-frame sequences that have V and J called. A share of the clones is absent; for the studies checked, an unresolved V gene accounts for under half, and the remainder has no known explanation. V and J calls and clone size are copied from that table; D and trimming were computed from the DNA. For this sample the table gives over 750,000 clones, of which about 96% were detected only once. Together, the top ten hold around 0.21% of the sample.

Turning to this clone: No antigen is known for it. No much larger clonotype is one base removed from it; base qualities were not supplied.

For the CD8 naive samples, CD45RO-negative cells were positively selected for CCR7, yielding a CD45RA+CCR7+ population from which TemRA cells were excluded. The donors were healthy, HIV-negative adults with no recently reported acute infections or vaccinations. Only Caucasian adults living in Nashville, Tennessee, USA were represented among the donors. Blood was obtained by leukapheresis, after which PBMCs were separated by Ficoll-Histopaque density gradient centrifugation and cryopreserved in liquid nitrogen vapor phase. Analytical flow cytometry was used to check the purity and quantity of each magnetically sorted T cell population. Genomic DNA was isolated from each sorted fraction and quantified by UV absorbance on a Nanodrop 2000c.

The receptor's source is a man aged 25 to 45 in good health. The sequence joins TRBV7-8 to TRBJ1-5; the D gene lacks a confident call. Sequenced input: naive CD8+ T cells sorted from blood. The cell subset or site tag for this specimen amounts to: CD45RA+CCR7+. CDR3 sequence: CASSPMIVEPQHF. The nucleotide sequence reads TGTGCCAGCAGCCCAATGATTGTGGAGCCCCAGCATTTT.